The entry that follows covers one TCR beta chain sequence. This sample was included in a study of OX40 agonist ivuxolimab in advanced cancers. Sequenced by immunoSEQ multiplex PCR; TCRdb stores in-frame clones only, minus some. The sample has fewer than 85,000 clones, roughly 80% seen once; the top ten hold about 1.6%. This CDR3 contains 15 residues. Germline CDR1 reads GTSNPN; CDR2 reads SVGIG (reference sequence). V lost 5 bases to trimming and J lost 5 bases, with 18 bases between them. The rearrangement uses TRBV30 and TRBJ2-2; TRBD1 or TRBD2 may be the D gene (6 bases each). The sequence derives from an adult with an advanced solid tumor such as melanoma, head and neck, liver or kidney cancer. The sample was CD4+ or CD8+ T cells sorted from blood, taken in a trial of the OX40 agonist ivuxolimab. The CDR3 reads CAWGTEPGVTGELFF. CDR3 sequence (DNA): TGTGCCTGGGGGACTGAACCAGGGGTTACCGGGGAGCTGTTTTTT. The variable domain in full, completed from reference TRBV30 and TRBJ2-2, reads SQTIHQWPATLVQPVGSPLSLECTVEGTSNPNLYWYRQAAGRGLQLLFYSVGIGQISSEVPQNLSASRPQDRQFILSSKKLLLSDSGFYLCAWGTEPGVTGELFFGEGSRLTVL.